Described below is a single T cell receptor (beta chain) sequence and its context. The data were obtained in a study of blood T cell repertoires in COVID-19. The length of the CDR3 is 14 residues. Germline CDR1 and CDR2: SEHNR and FQNEAQ (reference sequence). The V gene end was trimmed by 11 bases and the J gene end by 8 bases; junction bases not matched to a gene: 15. Sequencing used immunoSEQ multiplex PCR; TCRdb keeps in-frame clones, though not all of them. Here the sample spans around 230,000 clones, 70% to 90% being singletons. The sequence derives from a woman in her 40s with acute COVID-19. This chain uses TRBV7-9 with TRBJ2-1; 7 positions match TRBD1. Input material: PBMCs or T cells enriched from blood (not recorded which). CDR3 sequence (DNA): TGTGCCTCTGACCCGGGACAGTATTACGATGAGCAGTTCTTC. It is translated as CASDPGQYYDEQFF.